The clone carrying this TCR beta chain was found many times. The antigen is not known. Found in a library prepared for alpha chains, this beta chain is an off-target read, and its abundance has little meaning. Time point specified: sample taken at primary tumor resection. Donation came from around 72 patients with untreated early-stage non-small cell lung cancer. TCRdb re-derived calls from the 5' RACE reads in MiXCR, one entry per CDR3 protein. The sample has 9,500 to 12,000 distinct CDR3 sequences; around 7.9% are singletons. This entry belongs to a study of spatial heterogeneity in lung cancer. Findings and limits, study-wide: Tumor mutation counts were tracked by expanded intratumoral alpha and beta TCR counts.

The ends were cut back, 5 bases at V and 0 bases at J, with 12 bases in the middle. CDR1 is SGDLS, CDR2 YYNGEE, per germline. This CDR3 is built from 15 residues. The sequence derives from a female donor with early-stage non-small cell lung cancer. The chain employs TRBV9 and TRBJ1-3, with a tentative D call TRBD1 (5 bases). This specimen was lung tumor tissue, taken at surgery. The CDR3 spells CASSLGDLSGNTIYF. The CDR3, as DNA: TGTGCCAGCAGTTTAGGGGATCTCTCTGGAAACACCATATATTTT.